This T cell receptor (beta chain) was sequenced for a study of T cell repertoires in cytomegalovirus infection. Each CDR3 protein gets one entry after TCRdb re-called the reads with MiXCR. The sample lists approximately 290,000 distinct CDR3 sequences, about 25% occurring once. Trimming took off 6 bases at V and 2 bases at J, with 14 bases between the two ends. CDR3 length: 14 residues. CDR1 is DFQATT and CDR2 is SNEGSKA in the germline V gene (reference sequence). This receptor was taken from a human donor in good health (CMV status not recorded). Some clones in this sample may be carry-over from other donors' samples. V gene TRBV20-1 combines with J gene TRBJ2-1; D assignment may be TRBD1 or TRBD2 (6 bases each). Sample: PBMCs. The CDR3 sequence: CSAQVGGPYNEQFF. The DNA of the CDR3 is TGCAGTGCCCAGGTGGGGGGCCCCTACAATGAGCAGTTCTTC.